Shown below are 7 T cell receptor beta chains from a single sample sequenced in a study of spatial heterogeneity in lung cancer. General study results and limits: Counts of expanded alpha and beta TCRs within tumors tracked the tumor nonsynonymous mutation count.

These receptors' targets are unknown. A single record per CDR3 protein comes from TCRdb applying MiXCR to the 5' RACE reads. The sample includes approximately 3,000 distinct CDR3 sequences, 4.5% of them seen just once. Noted time point: sample taken at primary tumor resection. The material sequenced was lung tumor tissue, taken at surgery. These receptor sequences come from a female donor with early-stage non-small cell lung cancer.

This clonotype is deemed medium-sized. The rearrangement uses TRBV5-6 and TRBJ1-5, with a tentative D call TRBD1 (6 bases). The CDR3 consists of 14 residues. Germline V gene data show CDR1 as SGHDT and CDR2 as YYEEEE. V lost 2 bases to trimming and J lost 6 bases, with 12 bases between them. The DNA of the CDR3 is TGTGCCAGCAGCTTCCGGGGGGCTGGTCAGCCCCAGCATTTT. This translates into CASSFRGAGQPQHF.

This clonotype was detected many times. V usage is TRBV18 and J usage is TRBJ2-5; D unclear. V was clipped by 2 bases and J by 4 bases, with 8 bases between them. Germline values: CDR1 KGHSH, CDR2 LQKENI. The CDR3 is 13 residues long. CDR3 amino acids: CASSPSFRETQYF. Here the CDR3 DNA reads TGTGCCAGCTCACCATCGTTTCGAGAGACCCAGTACTTC.

This clonotype has at least ten counts. The chain joins TRBV20-1 to TRBJ1-6; no reliable D call. The germline V gene has CDR1 DFQATT and CDR2 SNEGSKA (reference sequence). V lost 5 bases and J lost 6, with 23 bases in between. The CDR3 sequence is 17 residues long. CDR3 nucleotides: TGCAGTGCTCCCGAGAGTGGGAGGCCCCGGGTTAATTCACCCCTCCACTTT. Protein: CSAPESGRPRVNSPLHF.

This clonotype was seen many times. Here the CDR3 DNA reads TGTGCCAGTAGTATCTCAGGGGGCTTCAACAATCAGCCCCAGCATTTT. It codes for CASSISGGFNNQPQHF. J is TRBJ1-5 and V is TRBV19, with 8 bases lining up with TRBD1. With V trimmed by 3 bases and J by 3 bases, 7 bases remained unmatched. The CDR3 loop spans 16 amino acids. Per the germline V gene, CDR1 is LNHDA and CDR2 is SQIVND (reference sequence).

In its sample, this clonotype ranks as medium-sized. The V call is TRBV6-6, the J call TRBJ1-5, with no clear D. The CDR3 covers 14 residues. Trimming took off 0 bases at V and 1 base at J, with 4 bases between the two ends. CDR1 is MNHNY, CDR2 SVGAGI, per germline (reference sequence). CDR3 bases: TGTGCCAGCAGTTACTCTCGGAGCAATCAGCCCCAGCATTTT. Amino acids: CASSYSRSNQPQHF.

This clonotype is medium-sized within its sample. V gene TRBV6-5 combines with J gene TRBJ2-3; 7 bases align to TRBD2. From germline, CDR1 is MNHEY and CDR2 SVGAGI. This CDR3 is 16 amino acids long. Losses at the gene ends were 0 bases for V and 6 bases for J; bases not matched to a gene: 9. The CDR3 sequence is CASSYSLLGGTDTQYF. The DNA of the CDR3 is TGTGCCAGCAGTTACTCGTTACTGGGGGGGACTGATACGCAGTATTTT.

This clonotype was observed at least ten times. The rearrangement uses TRBV18 and TRBJ2-1; weak D call: TRBD1 (6 bases). CDR3 size: 16 residues. Trimming left V 5 bases short and J 0 bases short, with 14 bases between. CDR1 is KGHSH, CDR2 LQKENI, per germline. Here the CDR3 reads CASSRTAPFSYNEQFF. The CDR3 bases are TGTGCCAGCTCAAGGACAGCTCCTTTCTCCTACAATGAGCAGTTCTTC.